Listed below are T cell receptor beta chains from one sample, sequenced in a study of CD8+CD57+ T cells in acquired aplastic anemia. TCRdb re-called the reads with MiXCR, one entry per CDR3 protein. This table has roughly 280,000 distinct CDR3 sequences, approximately 57% appearing once. The sample taken for sequencing was sorted CD4+, CD8+, or CD8+CD57+ T cells (not recorded which) from PBMCs. These receptors originate from a human donor with aplastic anemia. Both conserved end residues are part of each CDR3. A D gene is named only where the DNA matches it firmly. Expanded clones are given a class, and other clones once, few, many or no size at all.

v_call	d_call	clone_size	j_call	cdr3_nt	cdr3_aa
TRBV2	TRBD2	.	TRBJ2-1	TGTGCTAGAGATGCGCTAGCGGCCTACTCCTACAATGAGCAGTTCTTC	CARDALAAYSYNEQFF
TRBV7-9	.	once	TRBJ1-2	TGTGCCAGCAGCTTAGTAGGGGGTCAAGGCTACACCTTC	CASSLVGGQGYTF
TRBV19	.	many	TRBJ1-2	TGTGCCAGTAGTCCCGACAGGTTGGATGGCTACACCTTC	CASSPDRLDGYTF
TRBV29-1	TRBD1	.	TRBJ2-2	TGCAGCGCTGGAGTCCAGGGGGCCGCCGGGGAGCTGTTTTTT	CSAGVQGAAGELFF
TRBV2	.	many	TRBJ1-1	TGTGCCAGCAGTGAACAGGGGATTAGAACTGAAGCTTTCTTT	CASSEQGIRTEAFF
TRBV29-1	.	many	TRBJ2-3	TGCAGCGCCCGGCATGAGAGCACAGATACGCAGTATTTT	CSARHESTDTQYF
TRBV20-1	.	.	TRBJ1-2	TGCAGTGCCGGATCCGGCCCTTCCGATGGCTACACCTTC	CSAGSGPSDGYTF
TRBV19	TRBD1	.	TRBJ2-1	TGTGCCAGTAGTATGGGACAGGCAGAGCAGTTCTTC	CASSMGQAEQFF
TRBV12-3/TRBV12-4	.	.	TRBJ1-3	TGTGCCAGCAGTTTTCATAACACCATATATTTT	CASSFHNTIYF
TRBV10-1	TRBD1	many	TRBJ1-1	TGTGCCAGCAGCGGGGGGACAGAGAACACTGAAGCTTTCTTT	CASSGGTENTEAFF
TRBV24-1	TRBD1	few	TRBJ2-7	TGTGCCACCAGTGATTCGGGACAGGGAGGGCAGTACTTC	CATSDSGQGGQYF
TRBV7-3	.	.	TRBJ2-1	TGTGCCAGCAGCTTAGACCATTCGTACAATGAGCAGTTCTTC	CASSLDHSYNEQFF
TRBV7-3	.	.	TRBJ2-2	TGTGCCAGCAGCTCGAGCGGGCGTTACACCGGGGAGCTGTTTTTT	CASSSSGRYTGELFF
TRBV7-9	.	many	TRBJ1-4	TGTGCCAGCAGCCCGGGGAGAGTTGATGAAAAACTGTTTTTT	CASSPGRVDEKLFF
TRBV6-5	TRBD2	many	TRBJ2-7	TGTGCCAGCAGTTACATTAGCGGGGGCTCCTACGAGCAGTACTTC	CASSYISGGSYEQYF
TRBV12-3/TRBV12-4	.	.	TRBJ1-2	TGTGCCAGCAGCGTAGCTGTGAGGGGAGGATATGGCTACACCTTC	CASSVAVRGGYGYTF
TRBV7-3	.	.	TRBJ1-1	TGTGCCAGCAGTAATAAGAACACTGAAGCTTTCTTT	CASSNKNTEAFF
TRBV7-6	.	.	TRBJ1-3	TGTGCCAGCAGCGCCACGCTGCAAAACACCATATATTTT	CASSATLQNTIYF
TRBV7-2	.	.	TRBJ1-2	TGTGCCAGCAGCTTAGGGAGTGGCTACACCTTC	CASSLGSGYTF
TRBV4-1	.	.	TRBJ2-7	TGTGCCAGCAGCCTTACCCCCACATCAACCTACGAGCAGTACTTC	CASSLTPTSTYEQYF
TRBV7-2	.	.	TRBJ2-7	TGTGCCAGCAGCTTAGACGGGGGCGGGATTTACGAGCAGTACTTC	CASSLDGGGIYEQYF
TRBV6-5	.	many	TRBJ1-1	TGTGCCAGCAGTTACTCGCGATCCCCAGGCATTCAGTCCACTGAAGCTTTCTTT	CASSYSRSPGIQSTEAFF
TRBV19	.	.	TRBJ2-3	TGTGCCAGTAGTACGTATCAAGATACGCAGTATTTT	CASSTYQDTQYF
TRBV19	TRBD1	.	TRBJ1-6	TGTGCCAGTAATGACAGGGGAAATTCACCCCTCCACTTT	CASNDRGNSPLHF
TRBV7-2	.	.	TRBJ1-4	TGTGCCAGCAGCTTGCCAGGGCCTGAAAAACTGTTTTTT	CASSLPGPEKLFF
TRBV7-9	.	.	TRBJ2-1	TGTGCCAGCAGCTATGTGGGAGTAGGTGAGCAGTTCTTC	CASSYVGVGEQFF
TRBV6-5	TRBD1	many	TRBJ2-1	TGTGCCAGCAGTAACCTCGGGACAGGTCACAATGAGCAGTTCTTC	CASSNLGTGHNEQFF
TRBV5-1	TRBD2	many	TRBJ2-7	TGCGCCAGCAGCCCTAGCGGAACCTACGAGCAGTACTTC	CASSPSGTYEQYF
TRBV7-6	TRBD2	many	TRBJ2-1	TGTGCCAGCAGACCTAATCCTAGCGGAAGCTCCTACAATGAGCAGTTCTTC	CASRPNPSGSSYNEQFF
TRBV5-1	TRBD1	many	TRBJ1-2	TGCGCCAGCAGCTTGGTTGGGACAGCGAACTATGGCTACACCTTC	CASSLVGTANYGYTF
TRBV2	.	.	TRBJ1-1	TGTGCCAGCAGTTTGGGCAGGCGACAGACTGAAGCTTTCTTT	CASSLGRRQTEAFF
TRBV11-3	.	many	TRBJ1-6	TGTGCCAGCAGCTTCGGGACACATAATTCACCCCTCCACTTT	CASSFGTHNSPLHF
TRBV14	.	many	TRBJ2-2	TGTGCCAGCAGGCATAGCACCGGGGAGCTGTTTTTT	CASRHSTGELFF
TRBV12-3/TRBV12-4	.	.	TRBJ1-2	TGTGCCAGCACCTTAAATTTGGTGACAAAAGGCTACACCTTC	CASTLNLVTKGYTF
TRBV9	.	.	TRBJ1-4	TGTGCCAGCAGCCTCTCAGCGGTAGGTGAAAAACTGTTTTTT	CASSLSAVGEKLFF
TRBV19	.	few	TRBJ1-5	TGTGCCAGTAGTATAATGCAGGGATTGAGCAATCAGCCCCAGCATTTT	CASSIMQGLSNQPQHF
TRBV20-1	.	.	TRBJ2-5	TGCAGTGCTAGACAGACCCAAGAGACCCAGTACTTC	CSARQTQETQYF
TRBV10-3	.	.	TRBJ2-5	TGTGCCATCAGTGAGTCTTTCGGAGAGACCCAGTACTTC	CAISESFGETQYF
TRBV4-2	.	many	TRBJ1-2	TGTGCCAGCAGCCCAACGGGGCAGTCCCTTTATGGCTACACCTTC	CASSPTGQSLYGYTF
TRBV7-9	TRBD2	.	TRBJ2-7	TGTGCTGTAACCCCGGGACTAGGAGCCTACGAGCAGTACTTC	CAVTPGLGAYEQYF
TRBV2	TRBD2	many	TRBJ2-1	TGTGCCAGCAGTGCTGCGGCGGGGGGGATCAATGAGCAGTTCTTC	CASSAAAGGINEQFF
TRBV5-1	TRBD1	.	TRBJ1-4	TGCGCCAGCAGCCCCCGGGGGGGACAGGGCAATGAAAAACTGTTTTTT	CASSPRGGQGNEKLFF
TRBV15	.	many	TRBJ2-5	TGTGCCACCAGCAGAGATCTGATAGGGGAGACCCAGTACTTC	CATSRDLIGETQYF
TRBV15	TRBD1	.	TRBJ1-1	TGTGCCACCAGCAGGCGAGGGGGCCTACAAGAAGCTTTCTTT	CATSRRGGLQEAFF